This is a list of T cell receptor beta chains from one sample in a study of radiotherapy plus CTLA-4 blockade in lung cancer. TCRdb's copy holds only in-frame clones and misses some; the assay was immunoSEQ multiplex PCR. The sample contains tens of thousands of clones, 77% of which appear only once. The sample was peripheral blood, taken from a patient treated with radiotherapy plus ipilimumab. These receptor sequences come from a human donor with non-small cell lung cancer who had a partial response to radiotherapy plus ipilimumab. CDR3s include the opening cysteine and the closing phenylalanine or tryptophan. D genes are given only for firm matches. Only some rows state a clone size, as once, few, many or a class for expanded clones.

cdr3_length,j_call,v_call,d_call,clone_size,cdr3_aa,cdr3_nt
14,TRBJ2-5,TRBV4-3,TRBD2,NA,CASSQDERGGAQYF,TGCGCCAGCAGCCAAGATGAGCGGGGGGGGGCCCAGTACTTC
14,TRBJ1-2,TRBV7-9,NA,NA,CASSLVGGHYGYTF,TGTGCCAGCAGCTTAGTCGGAGGGCACTATGGCTACACCTTC
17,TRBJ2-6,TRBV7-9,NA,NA,CASSLAGHLSGANVLTF,TGTGCCAGCAGCTTAGCGGGACACCTCTCTGGGGCCAACGTCCTGACTTTC
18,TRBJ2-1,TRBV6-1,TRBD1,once,CASSVENRGRNTYNEQFF,TGTGCCAGCAGTGTTGAAAACAGGGGCCGAAATACCTACAATGAGCAGTTCTTC
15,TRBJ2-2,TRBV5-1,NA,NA,CASSLRATNTGELFF,TGCGCCAGCAGCTTGCGAGCAACGAACACCGGGGAGCTGTTTTTT
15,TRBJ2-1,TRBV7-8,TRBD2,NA,CASSHLNSGANEQFF,TGTGCCAGCAGCCATTTAAATAGCGGGGCAAATGAGCAGTTCTTC
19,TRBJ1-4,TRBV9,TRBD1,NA,CASSVHPAGTGATNEKLFF,TGTGCCAGCAGCGTCCATCCCGCCGGGACAGGGGCAACTAATGAAAAACTGTTTTTT
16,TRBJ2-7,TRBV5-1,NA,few,CASSLVQGHNSYEQYF,TGCGCCAGCAGCTTGGTCCAGGGACACAACTCCTACGAGCAGTACTTC
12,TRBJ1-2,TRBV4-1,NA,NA,CASSQGLGGYTF,TGCGCCAGCAGCCAGGGCCTTGGTGGCTACACCTTC
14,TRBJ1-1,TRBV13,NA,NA,CASSLWGENTEAFF,TGTGCCAGCAGCTTATGGGGGGAAAACACTGAAGCTTTCTTT
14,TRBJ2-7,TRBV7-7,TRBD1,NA,CASSLTQGAGEQYF,TGTGCCAGCAGCTTAACCCAGGGGGCGGGCGAGCAGTACTTC
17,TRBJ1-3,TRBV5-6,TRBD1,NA,CASSSRQGRNFGNTIYF,TGTGCCAGCAGCTCAAGACAGGGCAGAAACTTTGGAAACACCATATATTTT
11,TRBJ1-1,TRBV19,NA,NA,CASSPGGLAFF,TGTGCCAGTAGCCCGGGGGGGCTAGCTTTCTTT
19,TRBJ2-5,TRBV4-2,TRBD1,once,CASSQARGAGQAAKETQYF,TGTGCCAGCAGCCAAGCAAGGGGCGCGGGACAGGCGGCGAAAGAGACCCAGTACTTC
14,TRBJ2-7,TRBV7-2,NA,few,CASSLRPGSYEQYF,TGTGCCAGCAGCTTACGCCCGGGGAGCTACGAGCAGTACTTC
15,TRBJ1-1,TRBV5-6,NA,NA,CASTERSSVNTEAFF,TGTGCCAGCACCGAGCGAAGTTCTGTGAACACTGAAGCTTTCTTT
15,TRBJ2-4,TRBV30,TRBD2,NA,CAWSNLGGTKNIQYF,TGTGCCTGGAGTAACCTGGGGGGGACCAAAAACATTCAGTACTTC
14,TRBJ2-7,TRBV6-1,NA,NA,CASSELTRDGEQYF,TGTGCCAGCAGTGAATTGACCAGGGATGGCGAGCAGTACTTC
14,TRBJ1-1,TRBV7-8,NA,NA,CASSINRVNTEAFF,TGTGCCAGCAGCATAAACAGGGTGAACACTGAAGCTTTCTTT
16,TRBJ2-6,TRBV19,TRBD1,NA,CASSTQTGAGANVLTF,TGTGCCAGTAGTACCCAGACAGGGGCCGGGGCCAACGTCCTGACTTTC
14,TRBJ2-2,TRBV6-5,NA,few,CASRSTGWTGELFF,TGTGCCAGCAGATCGACAGGATGGACCGGGGAGCTGTTTTTT
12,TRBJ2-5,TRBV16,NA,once,CASSRDIETQYF,TGTGCCAGCAGCCGGGACATAGAGACCCAGTACTTC
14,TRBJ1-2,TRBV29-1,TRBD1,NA,CSVASGTGIYGYTF,TGCAGCGTCGCCTCCGGGACAGGGATCTATGGCTACACCTTC
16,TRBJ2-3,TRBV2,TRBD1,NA,CASRKDRGLGTDTQYF,TGTGCCAGCAGGAAGGACAGGGGTCTGGGCACAGATACGCAGTATTTT
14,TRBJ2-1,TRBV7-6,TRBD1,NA,CASSQGQGSHEQFF,TGTGCCAGCAGCCAGGGACAGGGGAGTCATGAGCAGTTCTTC
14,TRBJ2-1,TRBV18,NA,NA,CASSPTGKNNEQFF,TGTGCCAGCTCACCCACAGGGAAGAACAATGAGCAGTTCTTC
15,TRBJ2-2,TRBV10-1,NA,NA,CASILVGGDTGELFF,TGCGCCAGCATCCTCGTCGGGGGAGACACCGGGGAGCTGTTTTTT
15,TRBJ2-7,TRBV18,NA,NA,CASSPQRQGGYEQYF,TGTGCCAGCTCACCACAGAGACAGGGAGGCTACGAGCAGTACTTC
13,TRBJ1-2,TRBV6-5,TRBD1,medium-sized,CASSRQGENGYTF,TGTGCCAGCAGTCGACAGGGCGAGAATGGCTACACCTTC